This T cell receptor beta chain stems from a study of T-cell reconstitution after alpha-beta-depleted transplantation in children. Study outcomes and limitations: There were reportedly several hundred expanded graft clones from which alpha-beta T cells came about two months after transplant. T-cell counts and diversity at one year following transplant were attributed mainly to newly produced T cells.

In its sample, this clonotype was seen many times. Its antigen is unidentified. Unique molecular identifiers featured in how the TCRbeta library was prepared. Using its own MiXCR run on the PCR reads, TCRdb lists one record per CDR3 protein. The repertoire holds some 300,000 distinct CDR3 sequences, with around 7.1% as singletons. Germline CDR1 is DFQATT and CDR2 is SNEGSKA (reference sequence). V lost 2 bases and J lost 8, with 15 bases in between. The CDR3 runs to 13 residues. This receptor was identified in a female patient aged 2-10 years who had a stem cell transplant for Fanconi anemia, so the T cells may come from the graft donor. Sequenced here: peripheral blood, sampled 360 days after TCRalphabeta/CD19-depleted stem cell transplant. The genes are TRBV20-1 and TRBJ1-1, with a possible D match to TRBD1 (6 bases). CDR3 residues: CSARPGESPEAFF. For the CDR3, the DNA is TGCAGTGCTAGACCAGGGGAGTCCCCCGAAGCTTTCTTT.